Sequencing of this T cell receptor beta chain was carried out in a study of shared T cell receptors in the human thymus. Only in-frame clones appear in the TCRdb table, and some are missing; sequencing was by immunoSEQ multiplex PCR. The sample contains under 450,000 clones, approximately 95% of which appear only once. The CDR3 has 13 amino acids. The V gene's germline CDR1 is MDHEN and CDR2 SYDVKM. Trimming took off 8 bases at V and 6 bases at J, with 14 bases between the two ends. The chain uses TRBV28 and TRBJ2-1, with D possibly being TRBD2 (5 bases). This receptor was taken from a human donor. Sequencing input: thymocytes. As DNA, the CDR3 is TGTGCCAGCTCACTGACTAATTTCAATGAGCAGTTCTTC. As protein: CASSLTNFNEQFF. The full variable domain, its missing parts supplied by reference TRBV28 and TRBJ2-1, is DVKVTQSSRYLVKRTGEKVFLECVQDMDHENMFWYRQDPGLGLRLIYFSYDVKMKEKGDIPEGYSVSREKKERFSLILESASTNQTSMYLCASSLTNFNEQFFGPGTRLTVL.